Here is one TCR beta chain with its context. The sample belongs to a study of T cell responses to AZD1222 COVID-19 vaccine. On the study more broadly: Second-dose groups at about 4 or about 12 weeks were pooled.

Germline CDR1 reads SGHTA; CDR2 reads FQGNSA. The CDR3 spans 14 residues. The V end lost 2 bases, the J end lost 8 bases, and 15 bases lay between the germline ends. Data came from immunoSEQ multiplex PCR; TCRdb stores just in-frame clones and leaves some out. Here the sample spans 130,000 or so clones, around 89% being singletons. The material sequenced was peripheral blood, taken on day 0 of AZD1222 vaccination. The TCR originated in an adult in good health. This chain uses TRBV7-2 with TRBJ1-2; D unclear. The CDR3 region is CASSLRGIQRGYTF. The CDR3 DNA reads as TGTGCCAGCAGCTTACGAGGGATTCAGCGAGGCTACACCTTC.